These 8 T cell receptor beta chains originate from one sample sequenced in a study of blood T cell repertoires in COVID-19. Profiling relied on immunoSEQ multiplex PCR, and the TCRdb table lists in-frame clones only, not all of them. Counted here are over 300,000 clones, about 82% occurring once; the ten biggest clones make up about 7%. Sequenced input: peripheral blood. All receptors derive from a human donor in a cohort sampled during active COVID-19.

This rearrangement joins TRBV18 to TRBJ1-5; 10 nucleotides agree with TRBD1. This CDR3 comprises 15 residues. Germline V gives CDR1 KGHSH, CDR2 LQKENI. V gave up 2 bases and J gave up 2 bases; unmatched junction bases: 0. The CDR3, as DNA: TGTGCCAGCTCACCAGGGACAGGGGGCAATCAGCCCCAGCATTTT. This sequence encodes CASSPGTGGNQPQHF.

This clone appeared a few times. This chain joins TRBV7-2 and TRBJ1-1; 7 bases match TRBD1. V trimming: 2 bases; J trimming: 4 bases; junction bases outside the gene matches: 10. This CDR3 has 16 amino acids. CDR1 is SGHTA and CDR2 is FQGNSA in the germline V gene. CDR3 sequence: CASSLRGTRGSTEAFF. The CDR3 DNA is TGTGCCAGCAGCTTACGAGGCACCAGGGGGAGCACTGAAGCTTTCTTT.

The chain employs TRBV30 and TRBJ1-1; a possible D gene is TRBD1 (5 bases). CDR1 GTSNPN and CDR2 SVGIG come from the germline V gene (reference sequence). The CDR3 is 13 amino acids. The CDR3 DNA follows: TGTTCGTCCGACAGAGACACGAACACTGAAGCTTTCTTT. Its protein is CSSDRDTNTEAFF.

This clone was seen many times. This chain joins TRBV6-4 and TRBJ2-1, with TRBD2 matching over 9 bases. V lost 0 bases, J lost 5 bases, and 2 bases stayed unmatched. This CDR3 contains 15 residues. Germline CDR1 MRHNA, CDR2 SNTAGT. CDR3 sequence reads: CASSDSRGGHNEQFF. The CDR3 DNA is TGTGCCAGCAGTGACTCGCGGGGGGGCCACAATGAGCAGTTCTTC.

The CDR3 DNA reads as TGTGCCACCTCTAACGAGGGTCTTGGCTACACCTTC. As protein: CATSNEGLGYTF. The chain links TRBV18 to TRBJ1-2; unclear D gene. This CDR3 is built from 12 residues. CDR1 is KGHSH and CDR2 is LQKENI in the germline V gene. Trimming left V 10 bases short and J 7 bases short, with 16 bases between.

The gene calls are TRBV12-5 and TRBJ1-4, with 10 positions matching TRBD1. The CDR3 extends over 15 amino acids. Trimming took 5 bases from V and 7 from J; bases not matched to a gene: 7. Germline CDR1 reads LGHNT; CDR2 reads FRNRAP. The CDR3 here is CASGPGDRGSEKLFF. As DNA, the CDR3 is TGTGCTAGTGGTCCCGGGGACAGGGGTAGTGAAAAACTGTTTTTT.

This clone has a handful of counts. The chain couples TRBV2 to TRBJ1-2; D is uncertain. The ends were cut back, 8 bases at V and 7 bases at J, with 11 bases in the middle. Germline V gene data show CDR1 as SNHLY and CDR2 as FYNNEI. The CDR3 totals 11 residues. The CDR3 DNA is TGTGCCAGCCATCGAGTGCGTGGCTACACCTTC. Encoded protein: CASHRVRGYTF.

The rearrangement uses TRBV2 and TRBJ1-2, with D tentatively TRBD1 (6 bases). CDR3 length: 13 amino acids. Per the germline V gene, CDR1 is SNHLY and CDR2 is FYNNEI. V was trimmed by 6 bases and J by 6 bases, leaving 14 bases between them. The CDR3 DNA is TGTGCCAGCAGGGGGGACACCGCCAATGGCTACACCTTC. Translating it yields CASRGDTANGYTF.